This TCR beta chain originates from a study of shared clonotypes between healthy human individuals. Naivety among CD8 cells was defined by CD45RO negativity and positive CCR7 selection, thereby excluding terminally differentiated effector memory CD45RA+ cells. With respect to this clone: Its antigen is undetermined.

Trimming shortened V by 4 bases and J by 0 bases, and 5 bases separated the two germline ends. Germline CDR1 SGHDT, CDR2 YYEEEE. The CDR3 spans 12 residues. General observations from the study: Generation probability values for non-shared clonotypes were lower than those for clonotypes shared by all four donors.

Profiling relied on immunoSEQ multiplex PCR, and the TCRdb table lists in-frame clones only, not all of them. Of some 2.1 million clones listed, around 93% are singletons. The specimen was naive CD8+ T cells from PBMCs. The clonotype comes from a man aged 18 to 29 in good health. Some clones in this sample may be carry-over from other donors' samples. This chain uses TRBV5-6 with TRBJ2-7, with D hard to call. DNA of the CDR3: TGTGCCAGCAGCGTGGACTCCTACGAGCAGTACTTC. Protein sequence: CASSVDSYEQYF.